These 20 T cell receptor beta chains were sequenced from one sample in a study of somatic mutations in cytotoxic T cells in rheumatoid arthritis. TCRdb keeps only in-frame clones here, not all; method: immunoSEQ multiplex PCR. The data show about 19,000 clones, approximately 78% seen once. The sequenced sample was CD8+ T cells sorted from blood. These receptors were collected from an adult with rheumatoid arthritis.

The chain employs TRBV2 and TRBJ1-5; unclear D gene. V lost 6 bases and J lost 5, with 14 bases in between. Germline CDR1 reads SNHLY; CDR2 reads FYNNEI. This CDR3 spans 14 amino acids. The CDR3 protein is CASRSGSGYQPQHF. DNA for the CDR3: TGTGCCAGCAGGTCGGGGTCCGGCTATCAGCCCCAGCATTTT.

The chain couples TRBV7-9 to TRBJ2-7; D gene uncertain. The V and J ends lost 2 bases and 5 bases respectively, with 4 bases between them. The CDR3 is 11 amino acids. Germline V gene lookup returns CDR1 SEHNR and CDR2 FQNEAQ (reference sequence). This chain's CDR3 is CASSLLDEQYF. CDR3 nucleotide sequence: TGTGCCAGCAGCTTACTCGACGAGCAGTACTTC.

J is TRBJ2-1 and V is TRBV13; D might be TRBD2 (7 bases). This CDR3 has 16 amino acids. Germline V lookup: CDR1 PRHDT, CDR2 FYEKMQ (reference sequence). The V and J ends lost 4 bases and 4 bases respectively, with 17 bases between them. The CDR3 sequence is CASSSRGRGKYNEQFF. Here the CDR3 DNA reads TGTGCCAGCAGCTCCCGGGGGCGGGGGAAGTACAATGAGCAGTTCTTC.

The V call is TRBV7-2, the J call TRBJ2-3; weak D call: TRBD2 (6 bases). Deletions cut 1 base from V and 0 bases from J, with 14 bases between. Germline V gene sequence: CDR1 SGHTA, CDR2 FQGNSA. This CDR3 is 17 amino acids long. The CDR3 nucleotides are TGTGCCAGCAGCTTAGATAGGGTCCGGGGGAGCACAGATACGCAGTATTTT. Protein: CASSLDRVRGSTDTQYF. Based on the CDR3 plus reference TRBV7-2 and TRBJ2-3, the full variable domain is GAGVSQSPSNKVTEKGKDVELRCDPISGHTALYWYRQSLGQGLEFLIYFQGNSAPDKSGLPSDRFSAERTGGSVSTLTIQRTQQEDSAVYLCASSLDRVRGSTDTQYFGPGTRLTVL.

V usage is TRBV28 and J usage is TRBJ2-2; possible D gene TRBD1, 6 bases. The CDR3 consists of 17 residues. In germline, CDR1 is MDHEN, CDR2 SYDVKM. Trimming took 8 bases from V and 6 from J, leaving 25 bases between them. The CDR3 protein is CASRPLEGSGVSGELFF. DNA of the CDR3: TGTGCCAGCCGCCCACTCGAGGGGTCAGGGGTTTCCGGGGAGCTGTTTTTT.

This clone came up a few times. One end of the junction varies from germline; a read error may be responsible. The chain uses TRBV14 and TRBJ2-7; no definite D call. CDR1 and CDR2 from the germline V gene are SGHDN and FVKESK. This CDR3 is 12 amino acids long. The CDR3 spells CASSQVSYEQYF. The CDR3 region has the DNA TGTGCCAGCAGTCAAGTCTCCTACGAGCAGTACTTC. Based on the CDR3 plus reference TRBV14 and TRBJ2-7, the full variable domain is EAGVTQFPSHSVIEKGQTVTLRCDPISGHDNLYWYRRVMGKEIKFLLHFVKESKQDESGMPNNRFLAERTGGTYSTLKVQPAELEDSGVYFCASSQVSYEQYFGPGTRLTVT.

This chain links TRBV4-3 with TRBJ2-2, with TRBD1 identical over 7 bases. Per the germline V gene, CDR1 is LGHNA and CDR2 is YSLEER. The V and J ends lost 2 bases and 4 bases, in that order; junction bases with no gene match: 7. The CDR3 covers 16 residues. CDR3 nucleotide sequence: TGCGCCAGCAGCCAAAATGCGGACAGGACCACCGGGGAGCTGTTTTTT. Residues: CASSQNADRTTGELFF.

This clone occurred a few times. The chain couples TRBV5-4 to TRBJ1-1; D perhaps matches TRBD1 (5 bases). Germline V lookup: CDR1 SGHNT, CDR2 YYREEE (reference sequence). CDR3 length: 14 amino acids. The V end lost 0 bases, the J end lost 4 bases, and 10 bases lay between the germline ends. CDR3 in amino acids: CASSLEGQGTEAFF. CDR3 nucleotide sequence: TGTGCCAGCAGCTTGGAGGGCCAGGGCACTGAAGCTTTCTTT. The whole variable domain, remainder taken from reference TRBV5-4 and TRBJ1-1, is ETGVTQSPTHLIKTRGQQVTLRCSSQSGHNTVSWYQQALGQGPQFIFQYYREEENGRGNFPPRFSGLQFPNYSSELNVNALELDDSALYLCASSLEGQGTEAFFGQGTRLTVV.

In the case of this clone: The junction and the germline gene differ at one end; a read error may be behind it. V gene TRBV7-7 combines with J gene TRBJ2-5; D remains unclear. Germline lookup yields CDR1 SSHAT and CDR2 FNYEAQ (reference sequence). The CDR3 totals 14 residues. CDR3 in DNA: TGTGCTAGCAGCCATACGGAATGGGATGAGACCCAGTACTTC. Its protein is CASSHTEWDETQYF.

V usage is TRBV2 and J usage is TRBJ1-5; no clear D. This CDR3 spans 12 amino acids. The V end lost 6 bases, the J end lost 4 bases, and 7 bases lay between the germline ends. Germline loops: CDR1 SNHLY, CDR2 FYNNEI. DNA for the CDR3: TGTGCCAGCAGCCGGGGTAATCAGCCCCAGCATTTT. It codes for CASSRGNQPQHF.

The chain carries TRBV4-1 and TRBJ1-5; D gene unclear. The CDR3 runs 14 residues. V was cut by 1 base and J by 7 bases, with 11 bases left in between. Germline V gives CDR1 MGHRA, CDR2 YSYEKL. CDR3 residues: CASSQGGGLQPQHF. CDR3 sequence (DNA): TGCGCCAGCAGCCAAGGGGGAGGGCTGCAGCCCCAGCATTTT.

V gene TRBV4-1 combines with J gene TRBJ2-1, with D perhaps matching TRBD2 (6 bases). This CDR3 comprises 17 residues. Trimming took 0 bases from V and 5 from J, leaving 17 bases between them. CDR1 MGHRA and CDR2 YSYEKL come from the germline V gene. Written as DNA, the CDR3 is TGCGCCAGCAGCCAAGAACCGGACTATCCCCGACACAATGAGCAGTTCTTC. Translated, it gives CASSQEPDYPRHNEQFF.

The gene calls are TRBV4-1 and TRBJ1-1, with D uncertain. The CDR3 is 13 amino acids. Germline assignment: CDR1 MGHRA and CDR2 YSYEKL. Deletions cut 4 bases from V and 3 bases from J, with 9 bases between. CDR3 bases: TGCGCCAGCAGCCGTTGGCCACACACTGAAGCTTTCTTT. It specifies CASSRWPHTEAFF.

Only a few counts were recorded for this clone. V gene TRBV9 combines with J gene TRBJ2-7; D is ambiguous. CDR3 length: 13 residues. Per the germline V gene, CDR1 is SGDLS and CDR2 is YYNGEE. Trimming pared 0 bases from V and 5 bases from J, leaving 9 bases between. The CDR3 is CASSVGIGHEQYF. The DNA for the CDR3 is TGTGCCAGCAGCGTAGGTATCGGTCACGAGCAGTACTTC. Variable domain in full (rest from reference TRBV9 and TRBJ2-7): DSGVTQTPKHLITATGQRVTLRCSPRSGDLSVYWYQQSLDQGLQFLIQYYNGEERAKGNILERFSAQQFPDLHSELNLSSLELGDSALYFCASSVGIGHEQYFGPGTRLTVT.

V gene TRBV9 combines with J gene TRBJ2-3, with 10 positions matching TRBD2. Germline-derived CDR1 and CDR2 are SGDLS and YYNGEE. With V trimmed by 4 bases and J by 1 base, 3 bases remained unmatched. The CDR3 has 15 residues. The CDR3, as DNA: TGTGCCAGCAGCCCCGGGACTAGCGGCACAGATACGCAGTATTTT. Amino acid sequence: CASSPGTSGTDTQYF.

This sequence joins TRBV2 and TRBJ2-4, with a tentative D call TRBD1 (5 bases). Germline CDR1 and CDR2: SNHLY and FYNNEI. The CDR3 runs to 16 residues. V lost 6 bases and J 0 bases, leaving 15 bases between the germline ends. The DNA for the CDR3 is TGTGCCAGCAGCGAACGGACAAACCTAGCCAAAAACATTCAGTACTTC. Translation: CASSERTNLAKNIQYF.

On this clone itself: The junction does not match germline at one end; this may be a read error. The rearrangement uses TRBV2 and TRBJ2-4; maybe TRBD2 (7 bases). Germline CDR1 SNHLY, CDR2 FYNNEI. The CDR3 runs 15 residues. The CDR3 sequence: CASKEGGVAKSIQYF. CDR3 nucleotide sequence: TGTGCCAGCAAAGAAGGGGGGGTAGCCAAAAGCATTCAGTACTTC.

This clone occurred a few times. The chain links TRBV15 to TRBJ2-1; 14 positions match TRBD2. Per germline, CDR1 LNHNV and CDR2 YYDKDF (reference sequence). This CDR3 spans 14 amino acids. The V segment lost 5 bases and the J segment 10 bases; nucleotides outside the gene matches: 4. The CDR3 loop is CATSGTSGSGEQFF. For the CDR3, the DNA is TGTGCCACCAGCGGGACTAGCGGGAGTGGGGAGCAGTTCTTC.

The V call is TRBV19, the J call TRBJ2-7, with TRBD1 matching over 11 bases. Germline V lookup: CDR1 LNHDA, CDR2 SQIVND (reference sequence). The CDR3 totals 14 residues. Unmatched junction bases numbered 7, after V lost 5 bases and J lost 7 bases. CDR3 in amino acids: CASSSWTGGWEQYF. CDR3 DNA: TGTGCCAGTAGTTCGTGGACAGGGGGCTGGGAGCAGTACTTC.

This clone has just one count. This rearrangement joins TRBV19 to TRBJ2-1; the D gene is possibly TRBD2 (5 bases). The CDR3 consists of 16 residues. Germline lookup yields CDR1 LNHDA and CDR2 SQIVND (reference sequence). V was pared by 3 bases and J by 0 bases, with 12 bases between. In DNA form, the CDR3 reads TGTGCCAGTAGTATTCGGGCTGGGAGCTCCTACAATGAGCAGTTCTTC. Protein: CASSIRAGSSYNEQFF.